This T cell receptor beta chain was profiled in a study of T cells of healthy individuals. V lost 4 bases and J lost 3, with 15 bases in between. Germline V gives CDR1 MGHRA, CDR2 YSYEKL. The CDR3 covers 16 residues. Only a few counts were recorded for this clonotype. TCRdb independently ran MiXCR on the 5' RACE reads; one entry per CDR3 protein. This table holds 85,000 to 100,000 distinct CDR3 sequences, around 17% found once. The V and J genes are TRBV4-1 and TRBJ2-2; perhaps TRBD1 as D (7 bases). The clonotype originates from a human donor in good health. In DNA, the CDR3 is TGCGCCAGCAGCCCATTTACCAGGGGGGACACCGGGGAGCTGTTTTTT. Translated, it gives CASSPFTRGDTGELFF.